The rows below give T cell receptor beta chains drawn from one sample of a study of beta chain features in type 1 diabetes. Sequenced by immunoSEQ multiplex PCR; TCRdb stores in-frame clones only, minus some. The sample carries 350,000 to 450,000 clones, around 13% recorded once. Sequencing used naive CD4+ T cells from blood. Receptor source: a woman younger than 35 with type 1 diabetes. Both conserved end residues are trimmed from each CDR3. The order of the fields is D gene, V gene, J gene, CDR3 protein. D genes are given only for firm matches.

>NA|TRBV6-1|TRBJ1-2
ASSEGGYYGYT
>NA|TRBV9|TRBJ2-7
ASSVGLFSEQY
>TRBD2|TRBV30|TRBJ2-7
AWGLAGGRSYEQY
>NA|TRBV4-2|TRBJ1-2
ASSQDRQNYGYT
>NA|TRBV4-3|TRBJ2-7
ASSPSDTYSYEQY
>NA|TRBV19|TRBJ1-1
ASSAGVLSTEAF
>NA|TRBV9|TRBJ2-1
ASSVEFGPPGEQF
>NA|TRBV15|TRBJ1-5
ATSRDGTGNQPQH
>NA|TRBV6-5|TRBJ1-1
ASSYDSMNTEAF
>NA|TRBV25-1|TRBJ2-1
ASSYRDTSSYNEQF
>TRBD1|TRBV27|TRBJ1-2
ASSSYRTGGVYGYT
>NA|TRBV29-1|TRBJ1-1
SVEPRVRAPEAF
>NA|TRBV5-4|TRBJ1-2
ASSSQGQNYGYT
>NA|TRBV7-2|TRBJ2-3
ASSLVAAPTDTQY
>TRBD1|TRBV7-9|TRBJ1-4
ASSWDRGNEKLF
>NA|TRBV4-3|TRBJ2-7
ASIPDSLPYEQY
>TRBD1|TRBV6-5|TRBJ2-1
ASSKLGQYYNEQF
>TRBD1|TRBV5-4|TRBJ1-2
ASTEQGSYGYT
>TRBD1|TRBV19|TRBJ2-7
ASSFSGTGGGEQY
>NA|TRBV7-2|TRBJ1-6
ASSLAFMIPVMVH
>NA|TRBV6-6|TRBJ2-7
ASSFYGSVNEQY
>NA|TRBV28|TRBJ2-1
ASGTPGTRNEQF
>TRBD1|TRBV4-3|TRBJ1-2
ASSQDRDGSGYT
>TRBD1|TRBV4-3|TRBJ2-5
ASSLDRGRETQY
>NA|TRBV5-1|TRBJ1-2
ASSATSPGNGYT
>NA|TRBV28|TRBJ1-1
ASSLPRAWAEAF
>TRBD2|TRBV5-1|TRBJ2-7
ASSFGGGDRGEQY
>NA|TRBV5-1|TRBJ2-2
ASSRTGNGELF
>TRBD1|TRBV7-2|TRBJ2-7
ASSSGTGNYEQY
>NA|TRBV27|TRBJ2-6
ASSSVSGANVLT
>NA|TRBV30|TRBJ1-2
AWTRGSRGYT
>NA|TRBV28|TRBJ2-1
ASISFNEQF